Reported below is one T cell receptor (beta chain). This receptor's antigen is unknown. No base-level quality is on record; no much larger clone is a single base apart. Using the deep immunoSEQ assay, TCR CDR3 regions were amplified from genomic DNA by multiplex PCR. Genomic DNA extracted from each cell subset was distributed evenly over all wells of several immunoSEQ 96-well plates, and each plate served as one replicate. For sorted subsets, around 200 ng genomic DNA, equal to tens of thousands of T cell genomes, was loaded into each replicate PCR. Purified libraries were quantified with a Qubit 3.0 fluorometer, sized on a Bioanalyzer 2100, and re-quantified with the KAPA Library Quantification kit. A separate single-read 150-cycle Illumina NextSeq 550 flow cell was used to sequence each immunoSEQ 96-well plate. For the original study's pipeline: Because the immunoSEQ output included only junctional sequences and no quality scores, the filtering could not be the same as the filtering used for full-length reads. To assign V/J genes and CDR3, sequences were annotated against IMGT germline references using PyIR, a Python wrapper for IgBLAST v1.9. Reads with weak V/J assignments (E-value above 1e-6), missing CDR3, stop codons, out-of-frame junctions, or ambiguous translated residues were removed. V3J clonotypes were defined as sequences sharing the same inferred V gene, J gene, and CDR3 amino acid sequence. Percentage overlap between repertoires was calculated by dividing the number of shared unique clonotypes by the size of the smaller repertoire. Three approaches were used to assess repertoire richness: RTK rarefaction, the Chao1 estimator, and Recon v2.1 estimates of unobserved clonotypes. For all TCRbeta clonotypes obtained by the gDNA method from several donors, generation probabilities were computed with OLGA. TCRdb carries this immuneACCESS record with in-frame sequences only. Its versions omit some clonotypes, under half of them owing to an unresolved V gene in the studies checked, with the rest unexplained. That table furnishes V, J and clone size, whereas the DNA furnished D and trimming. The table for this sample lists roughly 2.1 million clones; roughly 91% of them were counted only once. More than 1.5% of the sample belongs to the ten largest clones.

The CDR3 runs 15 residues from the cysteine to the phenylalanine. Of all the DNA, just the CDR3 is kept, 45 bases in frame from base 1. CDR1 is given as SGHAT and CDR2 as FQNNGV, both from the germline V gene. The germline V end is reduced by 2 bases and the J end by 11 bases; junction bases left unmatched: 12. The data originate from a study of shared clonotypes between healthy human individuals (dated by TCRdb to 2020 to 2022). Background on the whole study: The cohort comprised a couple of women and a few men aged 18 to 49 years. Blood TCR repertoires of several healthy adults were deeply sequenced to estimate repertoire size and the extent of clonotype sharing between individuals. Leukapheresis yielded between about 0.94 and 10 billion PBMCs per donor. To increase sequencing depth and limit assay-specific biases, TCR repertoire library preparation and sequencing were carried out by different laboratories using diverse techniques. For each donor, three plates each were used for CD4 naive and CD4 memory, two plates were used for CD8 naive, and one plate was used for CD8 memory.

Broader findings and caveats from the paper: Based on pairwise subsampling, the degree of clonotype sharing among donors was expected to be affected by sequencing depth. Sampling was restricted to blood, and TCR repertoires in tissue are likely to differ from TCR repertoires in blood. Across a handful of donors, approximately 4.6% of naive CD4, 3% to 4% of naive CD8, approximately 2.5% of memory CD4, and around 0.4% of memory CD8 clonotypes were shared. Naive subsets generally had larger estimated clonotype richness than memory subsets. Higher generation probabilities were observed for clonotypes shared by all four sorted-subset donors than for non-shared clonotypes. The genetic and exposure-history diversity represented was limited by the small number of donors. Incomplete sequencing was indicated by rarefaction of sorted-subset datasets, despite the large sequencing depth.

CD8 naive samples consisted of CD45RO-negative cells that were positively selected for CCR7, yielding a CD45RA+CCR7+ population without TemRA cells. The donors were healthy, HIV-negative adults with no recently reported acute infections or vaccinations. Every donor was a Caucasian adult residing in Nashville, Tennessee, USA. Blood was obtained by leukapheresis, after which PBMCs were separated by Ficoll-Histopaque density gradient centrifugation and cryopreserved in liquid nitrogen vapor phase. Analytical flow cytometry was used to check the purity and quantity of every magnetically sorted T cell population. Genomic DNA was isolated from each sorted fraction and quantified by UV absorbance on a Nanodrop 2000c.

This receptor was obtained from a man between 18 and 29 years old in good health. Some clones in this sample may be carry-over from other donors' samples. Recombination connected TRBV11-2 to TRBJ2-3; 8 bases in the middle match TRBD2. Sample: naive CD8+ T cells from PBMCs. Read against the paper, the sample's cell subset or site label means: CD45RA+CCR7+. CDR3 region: CASSLSASAAGGQYF. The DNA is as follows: TGTGCCAGCAGCTTAAGCGCTAGCGCGGCGGGGGGGCAGTATTTT.